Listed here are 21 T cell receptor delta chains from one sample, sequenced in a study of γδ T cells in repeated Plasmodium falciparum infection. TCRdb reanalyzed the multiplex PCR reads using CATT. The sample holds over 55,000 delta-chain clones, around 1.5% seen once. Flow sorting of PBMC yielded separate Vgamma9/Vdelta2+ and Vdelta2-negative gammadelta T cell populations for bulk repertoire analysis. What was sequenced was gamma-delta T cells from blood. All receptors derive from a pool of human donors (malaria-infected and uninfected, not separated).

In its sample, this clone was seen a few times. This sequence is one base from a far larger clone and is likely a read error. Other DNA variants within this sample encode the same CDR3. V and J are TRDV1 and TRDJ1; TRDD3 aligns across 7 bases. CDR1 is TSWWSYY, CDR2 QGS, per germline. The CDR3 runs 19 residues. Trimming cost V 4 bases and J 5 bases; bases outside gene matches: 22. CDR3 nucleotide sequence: TGTGCTCTTGGGGTCCATGTAGGGGGTGGGGGACCTGGCAGGGATAAACTCATCTTT. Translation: CALGVHVGGGGPGRDKLIF.

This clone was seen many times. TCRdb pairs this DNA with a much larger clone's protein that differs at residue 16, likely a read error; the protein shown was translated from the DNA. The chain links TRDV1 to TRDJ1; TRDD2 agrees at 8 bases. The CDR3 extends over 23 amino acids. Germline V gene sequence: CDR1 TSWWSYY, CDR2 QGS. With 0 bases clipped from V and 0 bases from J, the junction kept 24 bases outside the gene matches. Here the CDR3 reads CALGELKIFLLTPGITYTDKLIF. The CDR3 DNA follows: TGTGCTCTTGGGGAACTCAAAATCTTCCTACTGACCCCGGGGATCACGTACACCGATAAACTCATCTTT.

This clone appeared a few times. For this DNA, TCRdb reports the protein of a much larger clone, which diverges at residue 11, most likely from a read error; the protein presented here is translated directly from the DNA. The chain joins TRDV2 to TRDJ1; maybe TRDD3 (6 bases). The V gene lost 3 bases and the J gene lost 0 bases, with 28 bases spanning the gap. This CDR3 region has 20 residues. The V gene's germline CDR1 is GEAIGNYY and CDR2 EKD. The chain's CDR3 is CACDAEGGLYRGSYTDKLIF. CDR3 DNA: TGTGCCTGTGACGCAGAAGGGGGACTATACCGGGGGTCCTACACCGATAAACTCATCTTT.

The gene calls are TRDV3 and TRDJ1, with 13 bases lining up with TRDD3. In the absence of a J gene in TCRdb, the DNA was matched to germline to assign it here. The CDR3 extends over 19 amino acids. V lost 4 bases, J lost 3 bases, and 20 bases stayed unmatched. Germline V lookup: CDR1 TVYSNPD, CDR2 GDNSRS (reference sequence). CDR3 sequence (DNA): TGTGCCTCCACCTTCTCCCGTTACTGGGGGATACGTGTTGCCGATAAACTCATCTTT. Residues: CASTFSRYWGIRVADKLIF. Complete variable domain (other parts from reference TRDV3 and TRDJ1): CDKVTQSSPDQTVASGSEVVLLCTYDTVYSNPDLFWYRIRPDYSFQFVFYGDNSRSEGADFTQGRFSVKHILTQKAFHLVISPVRTEDSATYYCASTFSRYWGIRVADKLIFGKGTRVTVEP.

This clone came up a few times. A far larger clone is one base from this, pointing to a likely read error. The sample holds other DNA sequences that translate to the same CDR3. The CDR3 coding sequence is TGTGCTCTTGGGGAACTCTGTTTCCTGTCATCTTCCCTAGCGGCTACTGGGGGCGAGTACACCGATAAACTCATCTTT. Protein: CALGELCFLSSSLAATGGEYTDKLIF. This chain uses TRDV1 with TRDJ1, with 8 bases lining up with TRDD3. No J gene was available from TCRdb, and it was assigned here by a germline match of the DNA. V was pared by 0 bases and J by 0 bases, with 33 bases of the junction left unmatched. The CDR3 runs to 26 residues. In germline, CDR1 is TSWWSYY, CDR2 QGS.

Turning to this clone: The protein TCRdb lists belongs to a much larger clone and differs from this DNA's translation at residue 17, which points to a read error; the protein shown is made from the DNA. The CDR3 DNA sequence: TGTGCTCTTGGGGCCCCCCCCGCTGAGTACTGGGGGATGTCTTACACCGCTAAACTCATCTTT. Its protein product is CALGAPPAEYWGMSYTAKLIF. The rearrangement joins TRDV1 to TRDJ1; 10 bases fit TRDD3. The CDR3 covers 21 residues. The germline V gene has CDR1 TSWWSYY and CDR2 QGS.

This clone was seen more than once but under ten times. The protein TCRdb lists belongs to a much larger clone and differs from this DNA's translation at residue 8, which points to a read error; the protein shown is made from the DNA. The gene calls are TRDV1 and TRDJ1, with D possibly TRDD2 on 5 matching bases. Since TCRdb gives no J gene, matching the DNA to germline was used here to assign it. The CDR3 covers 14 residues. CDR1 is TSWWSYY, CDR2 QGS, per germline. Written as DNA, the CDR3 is TGTGCACTTGAGATTCCTTGGCGATCTGGTAAACTCATCTTT. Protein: CALEIPWRSGKLIF.

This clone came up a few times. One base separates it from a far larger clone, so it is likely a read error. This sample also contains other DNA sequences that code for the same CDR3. CDR3 amino acids: CALGVIHFVPYWGIRGYADKLIF. The CDR3 DNA reads TGTGCTCTTGGGGTCATCCATTTTGTTCCTTACTGGGGGATAAGGGGGTACGCCGATAAGCTCATCTTT. No J gene was assigned, while the V gene was called as TRDV1; no check of the table's D call, TRDD3, against the DNA was made. Per the germline V gene, CDR1 is TSWWSYY and CDR2 is QGS. This CDR3 spans 23 amino acids.

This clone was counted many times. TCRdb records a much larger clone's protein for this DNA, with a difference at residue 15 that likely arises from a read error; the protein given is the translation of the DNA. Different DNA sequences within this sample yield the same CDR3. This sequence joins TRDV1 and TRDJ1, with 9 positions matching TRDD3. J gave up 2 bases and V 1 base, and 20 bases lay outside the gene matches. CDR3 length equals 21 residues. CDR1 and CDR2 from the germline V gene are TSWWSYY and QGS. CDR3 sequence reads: CALGEQAFNWLLGDATDKLIF. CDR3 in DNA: TGTGCTCTTGGGGAACAGGCTTTCAATTGGCTGCTGGGGGATGCAACCGATAAACTCATCTTT.

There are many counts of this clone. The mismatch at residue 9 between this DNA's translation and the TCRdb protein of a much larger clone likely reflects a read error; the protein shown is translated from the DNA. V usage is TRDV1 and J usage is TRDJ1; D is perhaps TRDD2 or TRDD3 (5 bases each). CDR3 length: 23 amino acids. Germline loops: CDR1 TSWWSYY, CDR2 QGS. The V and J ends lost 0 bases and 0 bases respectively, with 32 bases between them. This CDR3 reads CALGELGFLLPRSRGRYTDKLIF. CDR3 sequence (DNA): TGTGCTCTTGGGGAACTAGGATTCCTCCTGCCCAGGTCTCGGGGACGATACACCGATAAACTCATCTTT.

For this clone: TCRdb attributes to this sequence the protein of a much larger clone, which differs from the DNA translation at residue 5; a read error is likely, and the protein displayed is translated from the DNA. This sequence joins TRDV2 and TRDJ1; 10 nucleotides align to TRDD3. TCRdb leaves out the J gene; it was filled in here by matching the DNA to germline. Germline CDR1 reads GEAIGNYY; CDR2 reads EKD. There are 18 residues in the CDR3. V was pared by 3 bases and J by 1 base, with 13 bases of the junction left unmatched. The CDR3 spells CACDASTGGFEGTDKLIF. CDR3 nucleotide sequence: TGTGCCTGTGACGCCTCTACTGGGGGATTCGAGGGCACCGATAAACTCATCTTT.

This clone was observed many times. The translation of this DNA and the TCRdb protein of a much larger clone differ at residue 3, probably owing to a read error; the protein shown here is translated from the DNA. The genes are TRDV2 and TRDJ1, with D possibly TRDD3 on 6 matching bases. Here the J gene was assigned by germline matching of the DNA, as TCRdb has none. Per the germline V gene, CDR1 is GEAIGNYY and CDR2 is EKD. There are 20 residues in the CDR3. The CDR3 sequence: CARDTVRLTWGSPYTDKLIF. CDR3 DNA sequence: TGTGCCCGTGACACCGTAAGGCTTACTTGGGGATCCCCCTACACCGATAAACTCATCTTT.

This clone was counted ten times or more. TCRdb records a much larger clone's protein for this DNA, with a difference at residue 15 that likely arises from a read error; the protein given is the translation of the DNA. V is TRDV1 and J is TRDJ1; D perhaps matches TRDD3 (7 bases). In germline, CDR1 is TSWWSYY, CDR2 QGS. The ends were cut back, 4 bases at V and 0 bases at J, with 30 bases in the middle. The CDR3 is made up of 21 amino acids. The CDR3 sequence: CALGAYLPSYDLWGDTDKLIF. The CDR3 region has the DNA TGTGCTCTTGGGGCGTACCTCCCGTCCTACGACCTCTGGGGGGACACCGATAAACTCATCTTT.

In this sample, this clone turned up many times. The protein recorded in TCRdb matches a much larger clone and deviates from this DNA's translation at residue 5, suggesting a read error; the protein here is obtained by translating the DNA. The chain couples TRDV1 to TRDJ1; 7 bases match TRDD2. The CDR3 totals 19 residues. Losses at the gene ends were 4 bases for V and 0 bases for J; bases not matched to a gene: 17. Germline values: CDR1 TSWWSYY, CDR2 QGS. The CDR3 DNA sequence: TGTGCTCTTGGGGCCTCTATTCCTACAGTGTGGGAGTACACCGATAAACTCATCTTT. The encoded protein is CALGASIPTVWEYTDKLIF.

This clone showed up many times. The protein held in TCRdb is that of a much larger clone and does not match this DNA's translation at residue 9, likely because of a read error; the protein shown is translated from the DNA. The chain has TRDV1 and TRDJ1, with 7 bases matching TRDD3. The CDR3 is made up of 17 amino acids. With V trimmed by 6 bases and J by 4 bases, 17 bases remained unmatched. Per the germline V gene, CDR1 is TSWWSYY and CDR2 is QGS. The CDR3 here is CALGKGEGRGICDKLIF. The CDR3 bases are TGTGCTCTTGGAAAAGGTGAAGGCCGGGGGATTTGCGATAAACTCATCTTT.

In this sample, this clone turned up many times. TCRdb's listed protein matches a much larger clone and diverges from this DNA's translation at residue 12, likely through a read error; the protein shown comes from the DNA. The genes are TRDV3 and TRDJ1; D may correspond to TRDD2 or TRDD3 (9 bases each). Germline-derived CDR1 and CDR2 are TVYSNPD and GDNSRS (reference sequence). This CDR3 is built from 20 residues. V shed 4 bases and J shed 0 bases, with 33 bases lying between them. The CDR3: CASLPTMPAGGSNHTDKLIF. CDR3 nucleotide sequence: TGTGCCTCCCTTCCTACGATGCCTGCTGGGGGATCCAACCACACCGATAAACTCATCTTT.

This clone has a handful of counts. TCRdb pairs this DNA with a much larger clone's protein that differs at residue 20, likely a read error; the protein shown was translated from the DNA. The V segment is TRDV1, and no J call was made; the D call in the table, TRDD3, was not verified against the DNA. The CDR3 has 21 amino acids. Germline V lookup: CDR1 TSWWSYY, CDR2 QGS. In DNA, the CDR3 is TGTGCTCTCATAACCAAGCCTTCTCCTAACTGGGGACCTAATTACACCGATAAACTCACCTTT. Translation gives CALITKPSPNWGPNYTDKLTF.

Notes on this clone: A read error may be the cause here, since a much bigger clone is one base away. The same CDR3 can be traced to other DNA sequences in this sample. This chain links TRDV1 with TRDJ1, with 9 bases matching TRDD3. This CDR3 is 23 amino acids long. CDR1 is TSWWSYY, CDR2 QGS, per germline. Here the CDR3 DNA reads TGTGCTCTTGCGAGGATCGTTCCTAAGTGGGGCCGGATGATGGGGGGATACACCGATAAACTCATCTTC. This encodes CALARIVPKWGRMMGGYTDKLIF.

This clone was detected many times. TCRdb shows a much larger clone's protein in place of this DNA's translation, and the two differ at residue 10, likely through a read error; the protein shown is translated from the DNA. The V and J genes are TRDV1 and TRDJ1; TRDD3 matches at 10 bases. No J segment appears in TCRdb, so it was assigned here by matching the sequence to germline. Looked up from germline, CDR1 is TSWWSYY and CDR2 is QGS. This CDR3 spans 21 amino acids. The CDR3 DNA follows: TGTGCTATTGGGGAACTAGATCATACTGCTATCGGGGGATACGGCACCGATAAACTCATCTTT. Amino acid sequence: CAIGELDHTAIGGYGTDKLIF.

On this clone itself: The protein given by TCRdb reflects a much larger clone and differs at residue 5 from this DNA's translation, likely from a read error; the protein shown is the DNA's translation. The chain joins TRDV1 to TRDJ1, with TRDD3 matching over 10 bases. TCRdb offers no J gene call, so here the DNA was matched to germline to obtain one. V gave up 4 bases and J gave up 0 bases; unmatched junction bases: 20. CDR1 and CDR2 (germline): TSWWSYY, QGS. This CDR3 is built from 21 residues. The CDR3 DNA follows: TGTGCTCTTGGGGTCCCCCCCGCTGAGTACTGGGGGATGTCTTACACCGATAAACTCATCTTT. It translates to CALGVPPAEYWGMSYTDKLIF.

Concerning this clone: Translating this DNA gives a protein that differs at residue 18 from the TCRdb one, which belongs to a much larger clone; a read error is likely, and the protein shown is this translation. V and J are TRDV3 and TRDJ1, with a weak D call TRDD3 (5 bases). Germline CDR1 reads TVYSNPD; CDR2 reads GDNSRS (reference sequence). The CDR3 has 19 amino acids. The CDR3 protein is CAFSPIHYSNRGDRDKLTF. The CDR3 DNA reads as TGTGCCTTTAGCCCAATTCATTACTCAAACCGTGGGGACCGCGATAAACTCACCTTT.